This T cell receptor beta chain was profiled in a study of T cells after posttransplantation cyclophosphamide. A marrow graft followed busulfan-fludarabine conditioning, with cyclophosphamide on days +3 and +4. Study conclusions and caveats: Donor-recipient repertoire similarity was low at 1-2 months, rising over year one.

Sequenced by immunoSEQ multiplex PCR; TCRdb stores in-frame clones only, minus some. The sample has roughly 20,000 clones, roughly nine tenths seen once; the top ten hold about 7%. Germline-derived CDR1 and CDR2 are LNHNV and YYDKDF (reference sequence). Trimming pared 0 bases from V and 4 bases from J, leaving 17 bases between. The CDR3 spans 17 residues. Points on this clone: The antigen remains undetermined.

The TCR sequence derives from a female patient in her forties or fifties who received an allogeneic stem cell transplant from a related donor, was CMV-positive, and had no GVHD. The graft donor may have given rise to some T cells. This chain joins TRBV15 and TRBJ2-3; unclear D gene. This material consisted of PBMCs, taken after allogeneic stem cell transplant with posttransplant cyclophosphamide. The CDR3 loop reads CATSRDLPPLGSDTQYF. The CDR3 DNA is TGTGCCACCAGCAGAGATCTTCCACCACTGGGCTCAGATACGCAGTATTTT.